Shown below are 17 T cell receptor beta chains from a single sample sequenced in a study of blood T cell repertoires in COVID-19. Here immunoSEQ multiplex PCR was the method, and the copy in TCRdb shows in-frame clones only, minus some. The sample has about 42,000 clones; about 85% are singletons. The sample taken for sequencing was peripheral blood. Receptors originate from a human donor in a cohort sampled during active COVID-19.

This chain links TRBV9 with TRBJ2-7; TRBD1 aligns across 7 bases. The V and J ends lost 0 bases and 5 bases, in that order; junction bases with no gene match: 11. CDR1 and CDR2 from the germline V gene are SGDLS and YYNGEE. The CDR3 has 16 residues. For the CDR3, the DNA is TGTGCCAGCAGCGTAGGTGGACAGGCGTATATCCACGAGCAGTACTTC. The encoded protein is CASSVGGQAYIHEQYF.

A single count supports this clone. The chain uses TRBV7-2 and TRBJ2-5; 9 bases are shared with TRBD2. This CDR3 is built from 13 residues. With V trimmed by 5 bases and J by 5 bases, 3 bases remained unmatched. Germline assignment: CDR1 SGHTA and CDR2 FQGNSA. For the CDR3, the DNA is TGTGCCAGCAGCAACGGACTAGCGGAGACCCAGTACTTC. Translated: CASSNGLAETQYF.

The chain combines TRBV9 with TRBJ2-1; TRBD2 agrees at 8 bases. There are 16 residues in the CDR3. Germline V CDR1 and CDR2: SGDLS, YYNGEE. V gave up 3 bases and J gave up 5 bases; unmatched junction bases: 10. The CDR3 is CASSASGGGDNNEQFF. As DNA, the CDR3 is TGTGCCAGCAGCGCCTCGGGGGGGGGCGACAACAATGAGCAGTTCTTC.

The chain has TRBV9 and TRBJ1-6, with 8 bases fitting TRBD1. The CDR3 totals 15 residues. J lost 6 bases, V lost 2 bases, and 4 bases had no gene match. Per the germline V gene, CDR1 is SGDLS and CDR2 is YYNGEE. CDR3 coding DNA: TGTGCCAGCAGCGTCCGGACAGGGTTTAATTCACCCCTCCACTTT. This sequence encodes CASSVRTGFNSPLHF. Filled out from reference TRBV9 and TRBJ1-6, the complete variable domain reads DSGVTQTPKHLITATGQRVTLRCSPRSGDLSVYWYQQSLDQGLQFLIQYYNGEERAKGNILERFSAQQFPDLHSELNLSSLELGDSALYFCASSVRTGFNSPLHFGNGTRLTVT.

V and J are TRBV5-1 and TRBJ1-6; D not certain. This CDR3 contains 15 residues. The V end was cut by 0 bases, the J end by 9 bases, with 13 bases between. CDR1 is SGHRS, CDR2 YFSETQ, per germline. CDR3 residues: CASSLDQRERSPLHF. In DNA form, the CDR3 reads TGCGCCAGCAGCTTGGATCAACGGGAGCGTTCACCCCTCCACTTT.

V is TRBV11-2 and J is TRBJ1-2, with D perhaps TRBD1 (6 bases). This CDR3 is 13 amino acids long. Deletions cut 7 bases from V and 4 bases from J, with 13 bases between. Germline CDR1 reads SGHAT; CDR2 reads FQNNGV. CDR3 sequence: CASNPGGAYGYTF. The CDR3 DNA reads TGTGCCAGCAACCCCGGGGGGGCCTATGGCTACACCTTC.

The rearrangement uses TRBV7-2 and TRBJ2-7, with TRBD2 matching 16 bases. The germline V gene encodes CDR1 SGHTA and CDR2 FQGNSA. This CDR3 region has 16 residues. Germline trimming cut 5 bases from V and 3 bases from J; bases unmatched to any gene: 4. Here the CDR3 DNA reads TGTGCCAGCAGCCCGGGGACTAGCGGGGGGGTCTACGAGCAGTACTTC. Translating gives CASSPGTSGGVYEQYF.

The V and J genes are TRBV5-5 and TRBJ1-2; 8 nucleotides match TRBD1. The length of the CDR3 is 14 residues. Germline V gene lookup returns CDR1 SGHKS and CDR2 YYEKEE (reference sequence). Trimming cost V 4 bases and J 8 bases; bases outside gene matches: 10. Here the CDR3 DNA reads TGTGCCAGCAGCGGCCCGGGACAGGCAGGAGGCTACACCTTC. Its translation: CASSGPGQAGGYTF.

The chain joins TRBV7-8 to TRBJ2-7; D might be TRBD1 (5 bases). From germline, CDR1 is SGHVS and CDR2 FQNEAQ. Trimming removed 4 bases at V and 3 bases at J, with 10 bases between. This CDR3 region has 13 residues. CDR3 sequence reads: CASSSTDSYEQYF. Written as DNA, the CDR3 is TGTGCCAGCAGCTCCACCGACAGCTACGAGCAGTACTTC.

This chain joins TRBV6-5 and TRBJ2-7; the match to TRBD2 covers 9 bases. The CDR3 consists of 14 residues. V was pared by 4 bases and J by 6 bases, with 7 bases of the junction left unmatched. CDR1 and CDR2 (germline): MNHEY, SVGAGI. The CDR3 protein is CASSFGTSRGEQYF. CDR3 bases: TGTGCCAGCAGTTTCGGGACTAGCAGGGGCGAGCAGTACTTC.

This sequence joins TRBV5-1 and TRBJ1-5; the D gene is possibly TRBD1 (5 bases). Trimming pared 4 bases from V and 7 bases from J, leaving 18 bases between. This CDR3 has 15 amino acids. Per the germline V gene, CDR1 is SGHRS and CDR2 is YFSETQ. CDR3 sequence: CASSEGGARGQPQHF. In DNA form, the CDR3 reads TGCGCCAGCAGCGAGGGAGGGGCGCGAGGCCAGCCCCAGCATTTT.

J is TRBJ1-6 and V is TRBV7-3; D gene ambiguous. V was cut by 5 bases and J by 6 bases, with 17 bases left in between. The CDR3 loop spans 16 amino acids. Per germline, CDR1 SGHTA and CDR2 FQGTGA. CDR3 in DNA: TGTGCCAGCAGCCTTGAAAGGAGTGCACCTAATTCACCCCTCCACTTT. It specifies CASSLERSAPNSPLHF. Combining the CDR3 with reference TRBV7-3 and TRBJ1-6 gives the whole variable domain GAGVSQTPSNKVTEKGKYVELRCDPISGHTALYWYRQSLGQGPEFLIYFQGTGAADDSGLPNDRFFAVRPEGSVSTLKIQRTERGDSAVYLCASSLERSAPNSPLHFGNGTRLTVT.

The chain is built from TRBV7-2 and TRBJ2-7; maybe TRBD1 (6 bases). V was clipped by 5 bases and J by 7 bases, with 18 bases between them. Germline V gives CDR1 SGHTA, CDR2 FQGNSA. The CDR3 extends over 14 amino acids. CDR3 coding DNA: TGTGCCAGCAGCACTCAGGCCGCAGGGGATGAGCAGTACTTC. It encodes CASSTQAAGDEQYF.

This chain uses TRBV10-3 with TRBJ1-1; D perhaps matches TRBD1 (5 bases). The CDR3 spans 17 residues. V was pared by 4 bases and J by 4 bases, with 22 bases between. Germline CDR1 is ENHRY and CDR2 is SYGVKD. The CDR3 nucleotides are TGTGCCATCAGTGGGGGGGAGGGTTTGAGAGCGGGCACTGAAGCTTTCTTT. Its protein is CAISGGEGLRAGTEAFF.

This clone was seen more than once but under ten times. The V call is TRBV5-6, the J call TRBJ2-5, with D perhaps TRBD2 (6 bases). V lost 1 base and J 4 bases, leaving 8 bases between the germline ends. CDR3 length: 13 residues. Germline CDR1 reads SGHDT; CDR2 reads YYEEEE. The CDR3 region is CASSLLGGETQYF. CDR3 DNA sequence: TGTGCCAGCAGCTTGTTGGGAGGAGAGACCCAGTACTTC.

Worth noting for this clone: The junction differs from germline at one of its ends, possibly a read error. The rearrangement joins TRBV7-7 to TRBJ2-5; the match to TRBD2 covers 11 bases. The CDR3 is made up of 16 amino acids. CDR1 and CDR2 from the germline V gene are SSHAT and FNYEAQ (reference sequence). CDR3 loop: CASSLVASGGPGTQYF. The CDR3 DNA reads as TGTGCTAGCAGCTTAGTCGCTAGCGGGGGGCCCGGGACCCAGTACTTC.

CDR3 residues: CASSWGTVAGRYTDTQYF. In nucleotides, the CDR3 is TGCGCCAGCAGCTGGGGGACTGTAGCGGGGCGGTACACAGATACGCAGTATTTT. The chain has TRBV5-1 and TRBJ2-3; 8 bases map to TRBD2. V trimming: 3 bases; J trimming: 2 bases; junction bases outside the gene matches: 14. The CDR3 length is 18 residues. Looked up from germline, CDR1 is SGHRS and CDR2 is YFSETQ.